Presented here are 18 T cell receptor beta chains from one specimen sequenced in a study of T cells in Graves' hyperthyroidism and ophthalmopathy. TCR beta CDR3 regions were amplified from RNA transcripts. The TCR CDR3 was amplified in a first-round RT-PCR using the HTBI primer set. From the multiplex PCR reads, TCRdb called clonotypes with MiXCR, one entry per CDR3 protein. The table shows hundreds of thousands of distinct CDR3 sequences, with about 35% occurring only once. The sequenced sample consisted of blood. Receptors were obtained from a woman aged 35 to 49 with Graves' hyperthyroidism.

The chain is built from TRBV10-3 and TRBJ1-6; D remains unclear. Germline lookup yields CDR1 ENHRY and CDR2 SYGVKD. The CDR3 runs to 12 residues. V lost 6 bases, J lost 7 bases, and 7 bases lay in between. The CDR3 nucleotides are TGTGCCATCAGGAGACAAAATTCACCCCTCCACTTT. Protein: CAIRRQNSPLHF.

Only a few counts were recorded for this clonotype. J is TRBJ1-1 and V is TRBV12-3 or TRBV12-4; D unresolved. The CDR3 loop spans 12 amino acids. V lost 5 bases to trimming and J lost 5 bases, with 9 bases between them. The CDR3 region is CASSPQRTEAFF. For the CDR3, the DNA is TGTGCCAGCAGTCCGCAGAGGACTGAAGCTTTCTTT.

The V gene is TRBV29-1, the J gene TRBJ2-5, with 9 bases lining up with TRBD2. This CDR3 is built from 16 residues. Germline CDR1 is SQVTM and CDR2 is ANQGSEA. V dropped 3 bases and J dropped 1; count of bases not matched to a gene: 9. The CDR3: CSVDDGVAGAQETQYF. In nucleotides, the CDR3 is TGCAGCGTTGACGACGGGGTAGCGGGGGCCCAAGAGACCCAGTACTTC.

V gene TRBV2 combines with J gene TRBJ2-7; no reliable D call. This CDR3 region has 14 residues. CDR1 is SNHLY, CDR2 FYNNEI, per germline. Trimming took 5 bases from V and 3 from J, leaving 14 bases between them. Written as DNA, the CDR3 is TGTGCCAGCAGTTACTCTTGGGAACTCTACGAGCAGTACTTC. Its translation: CASSYSWELYEQYF.

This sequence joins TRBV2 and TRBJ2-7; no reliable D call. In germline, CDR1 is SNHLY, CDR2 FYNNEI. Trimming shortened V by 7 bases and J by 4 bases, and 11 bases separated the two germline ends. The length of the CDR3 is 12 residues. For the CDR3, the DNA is TGTGCCAGCACCCCCGAAGTTTACGAGCAGTACTTC. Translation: CASTPEVYEQYF. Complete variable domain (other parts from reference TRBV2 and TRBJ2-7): EPEVTQTPSHQVTQMGQEVILRCVPISNHLYFYWYRQILGQKVEFLVSFYNNEISEKSEIFDDQFSVERPDGSNFTLKIRSTKLEDSAMYFCASTPEVYEQYFGPGTRLTVT.

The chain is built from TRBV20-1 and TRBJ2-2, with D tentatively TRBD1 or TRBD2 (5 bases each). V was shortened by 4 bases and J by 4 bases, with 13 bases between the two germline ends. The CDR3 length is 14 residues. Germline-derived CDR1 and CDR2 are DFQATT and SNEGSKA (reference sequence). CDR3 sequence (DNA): TGCAGTGCTACCGGGACGAACTCCACCGGGGAGCTGTTTTTT. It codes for CSATGTNSTGELFF.

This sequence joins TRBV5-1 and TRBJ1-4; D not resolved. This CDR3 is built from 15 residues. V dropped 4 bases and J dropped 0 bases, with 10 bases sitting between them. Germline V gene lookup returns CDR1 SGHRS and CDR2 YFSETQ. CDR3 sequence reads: CASSPRTSTNEKLFF. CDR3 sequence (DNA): TGCGCCAGCAGCCCCCGGACGTCAACTAATGAAAAACTGTTTTTT.

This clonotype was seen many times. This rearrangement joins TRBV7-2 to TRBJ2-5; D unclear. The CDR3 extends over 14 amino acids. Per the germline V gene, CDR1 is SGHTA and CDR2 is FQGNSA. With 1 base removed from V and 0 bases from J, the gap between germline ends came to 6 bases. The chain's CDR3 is CASSLERDQETQYF. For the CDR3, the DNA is TGTGCCAGCAGCTTAGAGAGAGACCAAGAGACCCAGTACTTC. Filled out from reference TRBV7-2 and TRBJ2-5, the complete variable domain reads GAGVSQSPSNKVTEKGKDVELRCDPISGHTALYWYRQSLGQGLEFLIYFQGNSAPDKSGLPSDRFSAERTGGSVSTLTIQRTQQEDSAVYLCASSLERDQETQYFGPGTRLLVL.

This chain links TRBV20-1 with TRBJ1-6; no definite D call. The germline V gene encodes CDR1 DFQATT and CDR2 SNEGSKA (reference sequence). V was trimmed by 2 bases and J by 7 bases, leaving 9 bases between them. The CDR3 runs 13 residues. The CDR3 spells CSARSLVNSPLHF. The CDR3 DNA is TGCAGTGCTAGAAGCTTGGTAAATTCACCCCTCCACTTT.

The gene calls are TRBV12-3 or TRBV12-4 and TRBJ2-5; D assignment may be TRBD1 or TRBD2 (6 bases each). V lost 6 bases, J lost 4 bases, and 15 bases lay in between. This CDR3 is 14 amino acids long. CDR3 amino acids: CASRLQGAGETQYF. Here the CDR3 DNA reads TGTGCCAGCAGGTTACAGGGAGCGGGAGAGACCCAGTACTTC.

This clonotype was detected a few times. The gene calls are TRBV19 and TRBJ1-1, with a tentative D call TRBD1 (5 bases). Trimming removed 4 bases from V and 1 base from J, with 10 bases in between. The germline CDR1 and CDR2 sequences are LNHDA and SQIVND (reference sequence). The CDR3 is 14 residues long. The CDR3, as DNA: TGTGCCAGTAGTAAAGGGGCTGGGAACACTGAAGCTTTCTTT. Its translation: CASSKGAGNTEAFF.

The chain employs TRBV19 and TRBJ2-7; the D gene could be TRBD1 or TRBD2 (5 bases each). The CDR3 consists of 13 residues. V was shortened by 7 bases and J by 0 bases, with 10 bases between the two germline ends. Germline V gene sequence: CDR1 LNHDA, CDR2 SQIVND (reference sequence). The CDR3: CASMGTVSYEQYF. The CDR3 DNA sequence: TGTGCCAGTATGGGGACGGTCTCCTACGAGCAGTACTTC.

The chain's CDR3 is CASSYPGTGETGELFF. CDR3 DNA: TGTGCCAGCAGTTACCCCGGGACAGGGGAGACCGGGGAGCTGTTTTTT. V and J are TRBV6-5 and TRBJ2-2; 10 bases line up with TRBD1. The CDR3 extends over 16 amino acids. The V gene's germline CDR1 is MNHEY and CDR2 SVGAGI. J gave up 5 bases and V 2 bases, and 5 bases lay outside the gene matches.

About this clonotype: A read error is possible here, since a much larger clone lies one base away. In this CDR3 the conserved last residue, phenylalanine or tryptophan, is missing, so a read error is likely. The CDR3: CASRVGGAVDEQYL. The CDR3 DNA reads as TGTGCCAGCAGAGTAGGGGGGGCTGTTGACGAGCAGTACCTC. The V call is TRBV7-8, the J call TRBJ2-7; the D gene is possibly TRBD2 (7 bases). V was cut by 6 bases and J by 5 bases, with 17 bases left in between. The CDR3 extends over 14 amino acids. CDR1 SGHVS and CDR2 FQNEAQ come from the germline V gene.

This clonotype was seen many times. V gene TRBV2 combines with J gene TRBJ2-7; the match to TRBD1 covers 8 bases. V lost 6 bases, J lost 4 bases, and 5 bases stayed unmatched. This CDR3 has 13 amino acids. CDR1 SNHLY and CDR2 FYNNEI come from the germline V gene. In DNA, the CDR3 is TGTGCCAGCAGCGTTGACAGGGGATACGAGCAGTACTTC. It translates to CASSVDRGYEQYF.

For the CDR3, the DNA is TGTGCCACCAGTGTGTCCCGGACCGATAACTATGGCTACACCTTC. Translated: CATSVSRTDNYGYTF. The rearrangement links TRBV24-1 to TRBJ1-2; D is unclear. V was cut by 5 bases and J by 1 base, with 13 bases left in between. CDR3 length equals 15 residues. Germline V gives CDR1 KGHDR, CDR2 SFDVKD.

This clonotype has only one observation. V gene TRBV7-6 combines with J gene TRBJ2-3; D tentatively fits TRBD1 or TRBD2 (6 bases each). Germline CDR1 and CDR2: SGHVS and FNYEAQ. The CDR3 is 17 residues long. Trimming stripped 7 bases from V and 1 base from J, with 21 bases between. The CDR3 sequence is CASMPSDMRGGTDTQYF. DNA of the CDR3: TGTGCCAGCATGCCCAGCGATATGAGGGGGGGCACAGATACGCAGTATTTT.

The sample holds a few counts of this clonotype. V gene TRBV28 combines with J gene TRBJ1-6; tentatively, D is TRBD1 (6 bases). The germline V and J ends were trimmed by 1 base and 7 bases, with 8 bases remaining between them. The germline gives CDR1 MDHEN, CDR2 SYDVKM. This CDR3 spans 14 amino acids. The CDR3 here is CASSLLGTNSPLHF. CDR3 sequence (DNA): TGTGCCAGCAGTTTATTGGGGACAAATTCACCCCTCCACTTT. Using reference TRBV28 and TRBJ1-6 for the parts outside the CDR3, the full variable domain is DVKVTQSSRYLVKRTGEKVFLECVQDMDHENMFWYRQDPGLGLRLIYFSYDVKMKEKGDIPEGYSVSREKKERFSLILESASTNQTSMYLCASSLLGTNSPLHFGNGTRLTVT.